The rows below give T cell receptor beta chains drawn from one sample of a study of cytomegalovirus exposure and HLA in healthy donors. The table came from immunoSEQ multiplex PCR; TCRdb's copy has only in-frame clones and leaves some out. Of roughly 200,000 clones in the sample, around three quarters were seen once. The sequencing input was PBMCs. The origin of the receptors is a man in his forties in good health and CMV-seronegative. Both conserved end residues are part of each CDR3. Fields, in order: D gene, V gene, clone size, J gene, CDR3 protein, CDR3 DNA. The D gene is left open where the match is weak. Only some rows state a clone size, as once, few, many or a class for expanded clones.

TRBD2,TRBV5-8,.,TRBJ2-3,CASSYSSGVGGTQYF,TGTGCCAGCAGCTACTCAAGCGGGGTGGGAGGTACGCAGTATTTT
.,TRBV7-9,.,TRBJ1-2,CASSLRSGLRDTF,TGTGCCAGCAGCTTGAGGAGCGGACTCCGAGACACCTTC
.,TRBV5-6,.,TRBJ1-5,CASTLGWENQPQHF,TGTGCCAGCACCCTGGGGTGGGAGAATCAGCCCCAGCATTTT
.,TRBV19,.,TRBJ2-7,CATIPAAGGNFGEQYF,TGTGCCACCATCCCCGCGGCCGGCGGAAATTTTGGGGAGCAGTACTTC
.,TRBV5-1,.,TRBJ2-1,CASSLGGFPSYNEQFF,TGCGCCAGCAGCTTAGGCGGGTTCCCCTCCTACAATGAGCAGTTCTTC
TRBD1,TRBV6-1,.,TRBJ2-7,CASRGTGYYEQYF,TGTGCCAGCAGGGGGACAGGGTACTACGAGCAGTACTTC
.,TRBV7-6,.,TRBJ2-5,CASSPRLVGETQYF,TGTGCCAGCAGCCCCCGACTAGTAGGAGAGACCCAGTACTTC
TRBD1,TRBV6-6,.,TRBJ2-7,CASSGTAPYEQYF,TGTGCCAGCAGTGGGACAGCTCCCTACGAGCAGTACTTC
TRBD1,TRBV4-2,.,TRBJ2-1,CASRQGASGGNEQFF,TGTGCCAGCAGACAGGGGGCTAGCGGAGGCAATGAGCAGTTCTTC
TRBD2,TRBV2,few,TRBJ2-1,CASSSSEGLAGVLSYNEQFF,TGTGCCAGCAGCTCCTCAGAGGGACTAGCGGGGGTCCTATCCTACAATGAGCAGTTCTTC
.,TRBV6-5,.,TRBJ2-7,CASSYRPGGRSYEQYF,TGTGCCAGCAGTTACCGACCCGGGGGACGCTCCTACGAGCAGTACTTC
.,TRBV7-8,.,TRBJ1-1,CASSLGQFTEAFF,TGTGCCAGCAGCTTAGGGCAGTTCACTGAAGCTTTCTTT
.,TRBV2,.,TRBJ1-1,CASSQSQEVITEAFF,TGTGCCAGCAGCCAATCGCAGGAGGTGATCACTGAAGCTTTCTTT
.,TRBV5-4,few,TRBJ2-1,CASSQGSSYNEQFF,TGTGCCAGCAGCCAGGGGAGCTCCTACAATGAGCAGTTCTTC
.,TRBV10-3,.,TRBJ2-1,CAISGPENEQFF,TGTGCCATCTCAGGTCCGGAAAATGAGCAGTTCTTC